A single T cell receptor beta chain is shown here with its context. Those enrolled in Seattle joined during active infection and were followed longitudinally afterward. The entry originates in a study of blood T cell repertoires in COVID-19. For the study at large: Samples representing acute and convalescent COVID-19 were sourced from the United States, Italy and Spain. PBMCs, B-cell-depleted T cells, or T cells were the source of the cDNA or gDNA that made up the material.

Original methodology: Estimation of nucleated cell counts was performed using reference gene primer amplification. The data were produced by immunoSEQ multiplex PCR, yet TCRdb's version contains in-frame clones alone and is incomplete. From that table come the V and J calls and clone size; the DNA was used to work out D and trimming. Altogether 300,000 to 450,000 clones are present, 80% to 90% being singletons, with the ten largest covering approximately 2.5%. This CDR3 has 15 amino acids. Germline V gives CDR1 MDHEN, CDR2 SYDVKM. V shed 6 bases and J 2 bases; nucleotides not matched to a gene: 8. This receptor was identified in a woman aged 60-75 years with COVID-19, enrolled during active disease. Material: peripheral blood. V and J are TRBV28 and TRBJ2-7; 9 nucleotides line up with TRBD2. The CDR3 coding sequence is TGTGCCAGCAGAATTAGCGGGGGTCGAACCTACGAGCAGTACTTC. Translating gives CASRISGGRTYEQYF. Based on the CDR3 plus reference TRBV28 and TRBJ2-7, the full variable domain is DVKVTQSSRYLVKRTGEKVFLECVQDMDHENMFWYRQDPGLGLRLIYFSYDVKMKEKGDIPEGYSVSREKKERFSLILESASTNQTSMYLCASRISGGRTYEQYFGPGTRLTVT.